The text below deals with one T cell receptor beta chain. Sequencing was performed with immunoSEQ multiplex PCR; in TCRdb, only in-frame clones are kept and a portion is missing. Counted here are around 60,000 clones, 85% to 95% occurring once; the ten biggest clones make up less than 0.45%. The sample is drawn from a study of T cell changes during pregnancy in multiple sclerosis. The germline CDR1 and CDR2 sequences are SEHNR and FQNEAQ (reference sequence). The CDR3 covers 15 residues. The V and J ends lost 1 base and 7 bases respectively, with 14 bases between them. The chain recombines TRBV7-9 with TRBJ2-1; tentatively, D is TRBD2 (5 bases). This TCR came from a female donor with multiple sclerosis, enrolled in a pregnancy study. The sequencing used CD4+ T cells from peripheral blood mononuclear cells, collected before pregnancy. CDR3 nucleotide sequence: TGTGCCAGCAGCTTAGGGTCTAGATGGGAGAATGAGCAGTTCTTC. Its protein is CASSLGSRWENEQFF.